This entry is about one T cell receptor (beta chain). This sample was taken from a study of blood T cells in healthy people across ages. Every donor gave 9 to 10 milliliters of peripheral blood. With 5 bases clipped from V and 0 bases from J, the junction kept 15 bases outside the gene matches. Germline CDR1 reads DFQATT; CDR2 reads SNEGSKA (reference sequence). The CDR3 loop spans 18 amino acids. The use of a sample-barcoded 5' primer and a J-beta primer mix characterized a second PCR of 7 to 11 cycles. The template-switch adaptor, which had 12 random nucleotides, put a tag on each cDNA molecule. CDR3-containing paired-end reads numbered at least 2.5 million in each sample. TCRdb re-called the 5' RACE reads with MiXCR, one entry per CDR3 protein. In the table there are 1.5 million or so distinct CDR3 sequences, roughly 40% of which are singletons.

Sequenced: blood. The chain joins TRBV20-1 to TRBJ2-7; 11 nucleotides agree with TRBD2. The source of this sequence is a woman aged 18-35 years in good health. As DNA, the CDR3 is TGCAGTGCTCCCCCCGGGACTAGCGGCTATACCTTCTCCTACGAGCAGTACTTC. This translates into CSAPPGTSGYTFSYEQYF.